The 24 T cell receptor beta chains listed next were all sequenced from one sample in a study of T cells in localized non-small cell lung cancer. Sequencing used immunoSEQ multiplex PCR; TCRdb keeps in-frame clones, though not all of them. The sample yields roughly 1,500 clones, roughly a quarter seen once. Sequences were derived from normal lung tissue next to the tumor, sampled before any cancer treatment. These TCRs come from a male donor aged 60 or older with stage II lung adenocarcinoma.

Only a few counts were recorded for this clone. V and J are TRBV28 and TRBJ1-3, with D tentatively TRBD1 (5 bases). Trimming shortened V by 8 bases and J by 2 bases, and 10 bases separated the two germline ends. CDR1 and CDR2 from the germline V gene are MDHEN and SYDVKM. The CDR3 contains 13 residues. This chain's CDR3 is CASLGGAGNTIYF. CDR3 nucleotides: TGTGCCAGCCTTGGGGGTGCTGGAAACACCATATATTTT.

By frequency in the sample, this clone is large. The genes are TRBV11-3 and TRBJ1-4, with D perhaps matching TRBD1 (6 bases). Germline values: CDR1 SGHNT, CDR2 YENEEA. The CDR3 covers 16 residues. Trimming removed 3 bases at V and 5 bases at J, with 16 bases between. The CDR3 is CASSFGGRSENEKLFF. The CDR3 region has the DNA TGTGCCAGCAGCTTTGGGGGGCGCAGTGAAAATGAAAAACTGTTTTTT.

This clone has only a few counts. The V gene is TRBV5-1, the J gene TRBJ2-5; 10 bases are shared with TRBD1. Germline CDR1 and CDR2: SGHRS and YFSETQ. The CDR3 length is 14 residues. The V gene end was trimmed by 4 bases and the J gene end by 5 bases; junction bases not matched to a gene: 5. CDR3 sequence reads: CASSPGTGVETQYF. The CDR3 DNA sequence: TGCGCCAGCAGCCCCGGGACAGGGGTGGAGACCCAGTACTTC.

This clone showed up just a few times. This chain uses TRBV11-3 with TRBJ2-3, with 7 bases matching TRBD2. CDR1 is SGHNT and CDR2 is YENEEA in the germline V gene. The CDR3 is 15 amino acids. After removal of 5 bases from V and 1 base from J, the junction contained 6 bases not matched to a gene. CDR3 protein: CASSPWGGRTDTQYF. As DNA, the CDR3 is TGTGCCAGCAGCCCTTGGGGGGGTCGCACAGATACGCAGTATTTT. Full variable domain (remainder filled in from reference TRBV11-3 and TRBJ2-3): EAGVVQSPRYKIIEKKQPVAFWCNPISGHNTLYWYLQNLGQGPELLIRYENEEAVDDSQLPKDRFSAERLKGVDSTLKIQPAELGDSAVYLCASSPWGGRTDTQYFGPGTRLTVL.

Judged by abundance, this clone is medium-sized. V gene TRBV6-8 combines with J gene TRBJ2-7; perhaps TRBD2 as D (5 bases). The CDR3 contains 17 residues. V lost 4 bases and J 2 bases, leaving 21 bases between the germline ends. Germline assignment: CDR1 MNHGY and CDR2 SAAAGT. The CDR3: CASSFLAWTVNPYEQYF. The DNA of the CDR3 is TGTGCCAGCAGTTTTCTAGCTTGGACGGTCAATCCCTACGAGCAGTACTTC.

This clone was recorded a few times. The chain combines TRBV29-1 with TRBJ2-6; TRBD1 might be the D (6 bases). With 0 bases removed from V and 0 bases from J, the gap between germline ends came to 12 bases. CDR1 is SQVTM and CDR2 is ANQGSEA in the germline V gene. The CDR3 loop spans 17 amino acids. CDR3 DNA: TGCAGCGTTGAAGATATTCCAGGGGACTCTGGGGCCAACGTCCTGACTTTC. Protein sequence: CSVEDIPGDSGANVLTF.

The V call is TRBV25-1, the J call TRBJ2-2; the match to TRBD2 covers 7 bases. The CDR3 loop spans 14 amino acids. Trimming took 8 bases from V and 7 from J; bases not matched to a gene: 10. From germline, CDR1 is MGHDK and CDR2 SYGVNS. CDR3 nucleotides: TGTGCCAGCTCCCGGGGAGGGACTTTCGGGGAGCTGTTTTTT. It translates to CASSRGGTFGELFF.

V is TRBV9 and J is TRBJ2-7; 10 bases are a match to TRBD1. CDR3 length equals 13 residues. The junction had 6 bases not matched to a gene; V was cut back by 8 bases and J by 4 bases. Germline lookup yields CDR1 SGDLS and CDR2 YYNGEE. CDR3 amino acids: CASGTGQGYEQYF. In DNA, the CDR3 is TGTGCCAGTGGCACGGGACAGGGGTACGAGCAGTACTTC.

This clone appeared once. V and J are TRBV5-1 and TRBJ2-1, with 9 bases aligning to TRBD2. Germline-derived CDR1 and CDR2 are SGHRS and YFSETQ. J lost 7 bases, V lost 5 bases, and 10 bases had no gene match. The CDR3 sequence is 15 residues long. The DNA for the CDR3 is TGCGCCAGCAGTATAGCGGGAGACTCGCGGAATGAGCAGTTCTTC. It codes for CASSIAGDSRNEQFF.

This rearrangement joins TRBV30 to TRBJ2-2, with D perhaps matching TRBD1 (5 bases). The germline CDR1 and CDR2 sequences are GTSNPN and SVGIG (reference sequence). V was trimmed by 2 bases and J by 4 bases, leaving 14 bases between them. The CDR3 has 15 residues. The CDR3, as DNA: TGTGCCTGGAGTAGAAAGGGGTGGGCCACCGGGGAGCTGTTTTTT. Translated: CAWSRKGWATGELFF.

The genes are TRBV19 and TRBJ1-1, with 9 bases fitting TRBD1. V was clipped by 4 bases and J by 6 bases; unmatched bases: 12. This CDR3 is built from 16 residues. Germline loops: CDR1 LNHDA, CDR2 SQIVND (reference sequence). CDR3 residues: CASSTEDRGIFAEAFF. The CDR3 bases are TGTGCCAGTAGTACCGAGGACAGGGGTATTTTCGCTGAAGCTTTCTTT.

This clone turned up a few times. V is TRBV6-8 and J is TRBJ1-3; possibly TRBD1 for D (6 bases). Germline V lookup: CDR1 MNHGY, CDR2 SAAAGT. Trimming left V 8 bases short and J 4 bases short, with 9 bases between. The CDR3 covers 12 residues. The CDR3 is CASQGSGNTIYF. CDR3 nucleotides: TGTGCCAGCCAGGGGTCCGGAAACACCATATATTTT.

V usage is TRBV11-3 and J usage is TRBJ2-3; 8 bases align to TRBD1. The V and J ends lost 3 bases and 6 bases, in that order; junction bases with no gene match: 5. CDR3 length: 14 residues. CDR1 is SGHNT and CDR2 is YENEEA in the germline V gene. CDR3 amino acids: CASSLGQVRDTQYF. The DNA for the CDR3 is TGTGCCAGCAGCTTGGGACAGGTCAGGGATACGCAGTATTTT.

The chain recombines TRBV19 with TRBJ1-3; the D is unclear. V was cut by 2 bases and J by 7 bases, with 6 bases left in between. Germline CDR1 reads LNHDA; CDR2 reads SQIVND (reference sequence). The CDR3 has 12 amino acids. The CDR3 loop reads CASSITRNTIYF. CDR3 DNA sequence: TGTGCCAGTAGTATAACCCGGAACACCATATATTTT.

The chain's CDR3 is CASSFQGSGPEAFF. The CDR3 nucleotides are TGTGCCAGCAGCTTCCAGGGGAGTGGGCCTGAAGCTTTCTTT. The chain joins TRBV11-3 to TRBJ1-1, with D perhaps matching TRBD1 (6 bases). Germline CDR1 SGHNT, CDR2 YENEEA. Trimming removed 3 bases at V and 6 bases at J, with 14 bases between. The CDR3 is made up of 14 amino acids.

This clone occurred a few times. The chain has TRBV9 and TRBJ1-2, with 9 bases fitting TRBD1. Germline V gene lookup returns CDR1 SGDLS and CDR2 YYNGEE. The CDR3 has 13 amino acids. Unmatched junction bases numbered 3, after V lost 6 bases and J lost 3 bases. The CDR3 sequence is CASTWDRDYGYTF. CDR3 sequence (DNA): TGTGCCAGCACGTGGGACAGGGACTATGGCTACACCTTC.

The chain has TRBV28 and TRBJ1-5; D gene ambiguous. Per the germline V gene, CDR1 is MDHEN and CDR2 is SYDVKM. With 2 bases removed from V and 4 bases from J, the gap between germline ends came to 6 bases. The CDR3 is 13 amino acids. CDR3 DNA sequence: TGTGCCAGCAGTTTAGCTCGGAATCAGCCCCAGCATTTT. Encoded protein: CASSLARNQPQHF.

This sequence joins TRBV11-3 and TRBJ2-5; 14 nucleotides align to TRBD2. This CDR3 spans 20 amino acids. CDR1 and CDR2 from the germline V gene are SGHNT and YENEEA. Trimming removed 3 bases from V and 5 bases from J; junction bases left unmatched: 17. CDR3 nucleotides: TGTGCCAGCAGCTTGTCGAGGAGGAGGGGACTAGCGGGAGAGGGGGAGACCCAGTACTTC. Protein sequence: CASSLSRRRGLAGEGETQYF. Together with reference TRBV11-3 and TRBJ2-5, the CDR3 gives the full variable domain: EAGVVQSPRYKIIEKKQPVAFWCNPISGHNTLYWYLQNLGQGPELLIRYENEEAVDDSQLPKDRFSAERLKGVDSTLKIQPAELGDSAVYLCASSLSRRRGLAGEGETQYFGPGTRLLVL.

This clone is large (0.1 to 1%). The V gene is TRBV11-3, the J gene TRBJ2-1; 11 bases map to TRBD1. The germline V gene encodes CDR1 SGHNT and CDR2 YENEEA. Losses at the gene ends were 3 bases for V and 6 bases for J; bases not matched to a gene: 1. The CDR3 contains 14 residues. The CDR3 sequence: CASSLGTGGNEQFF. The CDR3 DNA sequence: TGTGCCAGCAGCTTGGGGACAGGGGGCAATGAGCAGTTCTTC.

This rearrangement joins TRBV30 to TRBJ2-7; 10 nucleotides match TRBD1. Germline V CDR1 and CDR2: GTSNPN, SVGIG (reference sequence). The CDR3 has 15 residues. J gave up 3 bases and V 0 bases, and 5 bases lay outside the gene matches. CDR3 nucleotide sequence: TGTGCCTGGAGTGTACGCAGGGACAGGGGCTACGAGCAGTACTTC. Translating it yields CAWSVRRDRGYEQYF. The full variable domain, with the rest looked up from reference TRBV30 and TRBJ2-7, is SQTIHQWPATLVQPVGSPLSLECTVEGTSNPNLYWYRQAAGRGLQLLFYSVGIGQISSEVPQNLSASRPQDRQFILSSKKLLLSDSGFYLCAWSVRRDRGYEQYFGPGTRLTVT.

This chain connects TRBV18 to TRBJ1-3; the match to TRBD1 covers 7 bases. This CDR3 is 14 amino acids long. V lost 6 bases to trimming and J lost 4 bases; unmatched junction nucleotides: 6. Germline V gives CDR1 KGHSH, CDR2 LQKENI. Written as DNA, the CDR3 is TGTGCCAGCTCGGCACAGGGGAGAGGAAACACCATATATTTT. It encodes CASSAQGRGNTIYF.

This clone was detected a few times. The chain combines TRBV30 with TRBJ2-5; 7 bases are shared with TRBD1. CDR1 is GTSNPN and CDR2 is SVGIG in the germline V gene (reference sequence). CDR3 length: 13 amino acids. The V gene end was trimmed by 5 bases and the J gene end by 5 bases; junction bases not matched to a gene: 8. The CDR3 DNA is TGTGCCTGGGAAGCACAGGGGATGGAGACCCAGTACTTC. Translated: CAWEAQGMETQYF.

The chain recombines TRBV18 with TRBJ2-1, with TRBD1 matching 9 bases. V was clipped by 3 bases and J by 9 bases; unmatched bases: 3. Germline CDR1 KGHSH, CDR2 LQKENI. The CDR3 is 13 residues long. The CDR3 protein is CASSPDRGGEQFF. DNA of the CDR3: TGTGCCAGCTCACCCGACAGGGGGGGTGAGCAGTTCTTC.

This clone is large within its sample. The chain uses TRBV28 and TRBJ1-1; D is undetermined. This CDR3 has 14 residues. Germline loops: CDR1 MDHEN, CDR2 SYDVKM. V gave up 2 bases and J gave up 2 bases, with 9 bases separating them. CDR3 residues: CASSLRSFNTEAFF. The CDR3 DNA reads TGTGCCAGCAGTTTACGATCCTTCAACACTGAAGCTTTCTTT.